This T cell receptor (beta chain) comes out of a study of T cell responses to AZD1222 COVID-19 vaccine. Study outcomes and limitations: Of spike-specific TCRs, nearly half reportedly target regions left unmutated in variants.

Samples with a second dose at about 4 or about 12 weeks were pooled together. The method was immunoSEQ multiplex PCR; TCRdb's version includes in-frame clones alone and lacks a portion of them. This sample has roughly 30,000 clones, with around three quarters found just once. This clone was detected a few times. The target antigen is unknown. The same CDR3 can be traced to other DNA sequences in this sample. The source of this sequence is an adult who received the AZD1222 COVID-19 vaccine. Here the sequenced sample was peripheral blood, taken 28 days after the second AZD1222 dose.

The CDR3 nucleotides are TGTGCCAGCAGCTTAGGACAGAACACTGAAGCTTTCTTT. Translated: CASSLGQNTEAFF. The rearrangement uses TRBV13 and TRBJ1-1; the D is unclear. Germline V CDR1 and CDR2: PRHDT, FYEKMQ (reference sequence). V was shortened by 0 bases and J by 1 base, with 3 bases between the two germline ends. CDR3 length: 13 amino acids.